This T cell receptor (beta chain) came from a study of brain T cells in children with intractable seizures. The time point: blood from clinic visit 5 months post-surgery; TSC patient then seizure free. The table came from immunoSEQ multiplex PCR; TCRdb's copy has only in-frame clones and leaves some out. The sample consists of about 350,000 clones, roughly 93% of them appearing once. Deletions cut 4 bases from V and 10 bases from J, with 20 bases between. Germline V CDR1 and CDR2: MGHRA, YSYEKL. This CDR3 contains 16 residues. The receptor was derived from a boy under three years old with tuberous sclerosis and intractable seizures. This rearrangement joins TRBV4-1 to TRBJ1-6, with D maybe TRBD1 (6 bases). Sequenced material: peripheral blood, taken approximately 5 months after surgery. CDR3 in amino acids: CASSLKLPGGGSPLHF. CDR3 in DNA: TGCGCCAGCAGCCTAAAATTGCCAGGAGGGGGATCACCCCTCCACTTT.